Below are 30 T cell receptor beta chains sequenced from a single sample in a study of cytomegalovirus exposure and HLA in healthy donors. The PCR used 60 Vbeta and 13 Jbeta primers. Some clones are missing from TCRdb's copy, which holds only in-frame ones; the method was immunoSEQ multiplex PCR. Here the sample spans about 190,000 clones, approximately 75% being singletons. The specimen sequenced was PBMCs. The receptors originated from a man aged 30 to 39 in good health and CMV-seropositive.

The chain carries TRBV9 and TRBJ2-7; 7 bases are shared with TRBD1. Germline CDR1 reads SGDLS; CDR2 reads YYNGEE. V shed 2 bases and J 2 bases; nucleotides not matched to a gene: 4. This CDR3 region has 14 residues. This CDR3 reads CASSVGQAPYEQYF. For the CDR3, the DNA is TGTGCCAGCAGCGTCGGACAGGCACCCTACGAGCAGTACTTC. The complete variable domain, with remaining parts taken from reference TRBV9 and TRBJ2-7, reads DSGVTQTPKHLITATGQRVTLRCSPRSGDLSVYWYQQSLDQGLQFLIQYYNGEERAKGNILERFSAQQFPDLHSELNLSSLELGDSALYFCASSVGQAPYEQYFGPGTRLTVT.

V usage is TRBV10-2 and J usage is TRBJ1-2; D gene ambiguous. CDR1 WSHSY and CDR2 SAAADI come from the germline V gene. V lost 0 bases, J lost 4 bases, and 9 bases lay in between. This CDR3 is built from 14 residues. CDR3 coding DNA: TGCGCCAGCAGTGAGTCGGCGGGTGGCTATGGCTACACCTTC. This translates into CASSESAGGYGYTF.

This clone was observed a handful of times. This sequence joins TRBV6-6 and TRBJ2-3, with 14 bases identical to TRBD2. With 7 bases clipped from V and 5 bases from J, the junction kept 2 bases outside the gene matches. Germline CDR1 is MNHNY and CDR2 is SVGAGI (reference sequence). The CDR3 covers 14 residues. Here the CDR3 DNA reads TGTGCCAGCACAGGGACTAGCGGGGGAGATACGCAGTATTTT. It translates to CASTGTSGGDTQYF.

The chain combines TRBV28 with TRBJ2-1; the match to TRBD2 covers 7 bases. This CDR3 comprises 14 residues. CDR1 is MDHEN and CDR2 is SYDVKM in the germline V gene. J gave up 5 bases and V 6 bases, and 7 bases lay outside the gene matches. CDR3: CASSFIAGHNEQFF. The CDR3 DNA reads TGTGCCAGCAGCTTCATAGCGGGTCACAATGAGCAGTTCTTC.

The gene calls are TRBV7-8 and TRBJ2-7; possibly TRBD2 for D (5 bases). V lost 5 bases, J lost 4 bases, and 15 bases lay in between. The CDR3 extends over 14 amino acids. CDR1 SGHVS and CDR2 FQNEAQ come from the germline V gene. The CDR3, as DNA: TGTGCCAGCAGCCCTTGGAGGCCCGAATACGAGCAGTACTTC. Its protein product is CASSPWRPEYEQYF.

Only a few counts were recorded for this clone. V and J are TRBV2 and TRBJ1-6, with TRBD1 matching over 7 bases. CDR3 length equals 17 residues. Germline V gene lookup returns CDR1 SNHLY and CDR2 FYNNEI. Germline trimming cut 1 base from V and 9 bases from J; bases unmatched to any gene: 12. The DNA for the CDR3 is TGTGCCAGCAGTGAAGGAGGGGGCGGGGTCAGAACTTCACCCCTCCACTTT. It encodes CASSEGGGGVRTSPLHF.

The rearrangement uses TRBV2 and TRBJ2-3; D remains unclear. Trimming removed 7 bases from V and 2 bases from J, with 10 bases in between. Germline V gives CDR1 SNHLY, CDR2 FYNNEI. The CDR3 is 13 residues long. The CDR3 reads CASNNLVTDTQYF. CDR3 coding DNA: TGTGCCAGCAATAATCTCGTCACAGATACGCAGTATTTT.

The chain joins TRBV4-2 to TRBJ2-1, with TRBD1 matching 8 bases. Per germline, CDR1 LGHNA and CDR2 YNFKEQ. The V gene end was trimmed by 6 bases and the J gene end by 8 bases; junction bases not matched to a gene: 6. The CDR3 extends over 13 amino acids. The CDR3 spells CASSRTGSYEQFF. As DNA, the CDR3 is TGTGCCAGCAGTCGGACAGGGTCCTATGAGCAGTTCTTC.

The chain uses TRBV4-1 and TRBJ1-2, with a possible D match to TRBD1 (5 bases). V lost 0 bases to trimming and J lost 4 bases, with 12 bases between them. The CDR3 is 15 residues long. Germline V gene sequence: CDR1 MGHRA, CDR2 YSYEKL. The CDR3 spells CASSQERRGFYGYTF. DNA of the CDR3: TGCGCCAGCAGCCAAGAAAGGAGGGGATTCTATGGCTACACCTTC.

The V gene is TRBV30, the J gene TRBJ1-3; D is undetermined. The germline gives CDR1 GTSNPN, CDR2 SVGIG (reference sequence). This CDR3 contains 14 residues. Trimming cost V 6 bases and J 4 bases, with 16 bases left between them. The CDR3 nucleotides are TGTGCCTGCATAGACGGAACGGGGGGAAACACCATATATTTT. Translating gives CACIDGTGGNTIYF.

The chain carries TRBV29-1 and TRBJ1-5; 10 nucleotides align to TRBD1. Trimming cost V 5 bases and J 5 bases; bases outside gene matches: 6. The CDR3 totals 14 residues. Germline CDR1 is SQVTM and CDR2 is ANQGSEA. The CDR3 region has the DNA TGCAGCGTTTGCCTCGGGACAGGGGATCAGCCCCAGCATTTT. Translated, it gives CSVCLGTGDQPQHF.

As for this clone: Other DNA sequences of this sample code for an identical CDR3. The J gene is TRBJ1-2, the V gene TRBV5-4; D is unclear. The germline V gene has CDR1 SGHNT and CDR2 YYREEE (reference sequence). The V end was cut by 0 bases, the J end by 4 bases, with 16 bases between. The CDR3 covers 16 residues. The CDR3 spells CASSLAGGRRIYGYTF. The DNA for the CDR3 is TGTGCCAGCAGCTTGGCCGGAGGGCGGAGGATCTATGGCTACACCTTC.

This clone appeared a single time. The chain has TRBV6-5 and TRBJ2-6, with D possibly TRBD1 on 5 matching bases. Trimming pared 5 bases from V and 2 bases from J, leaving 10 bases between. This CDR3 spans 15 amino acids. Germline CDR1 is MNHEY and CDR2 is SVGAGI. CDR3 in amino acids: CASSHGRAGANVLTF. In DNA, the CDR3 is TGTGCCAGCAGTCACGGCAGGGCTGGGGCCAACGTCCTGACTTTC.

This clone was seen just once. V usage is TRBV5-1 and J usage is TRBJ1-2; the D gene is possibly TRBD1 (5 bases). V gave up 0 bases and J gave up 4 bases, with 13 bases separating them. The CDR3 sequence is 15 residues long. Germline CDR1 is SGHRS and CDR2 is YFSETQ. CDR3 region: CASSLAVQGVYGYTF. Written as DNA, the CDR3 is TGCGCCAGCAGCTTGGCCGTTCAGGGCGTCTATGGCTACACCTTC. The entire variable domain, with the rest obtained from reference TRBV5-1 and TRBJ1-2, is as follows: KAGVTQTPRYLIKTRGQQVTLSCSPISGHRSVSWYQQTPGQGLQFLFEYFSETQRNKGNFPGRFSGRQFSNSRSEMNVSTLELGDSALYLCASSLAVQGVYGYTFGSGTRLTVV.

A word on this clone: Other nucleotide sequences from this sample produce the same CDR3. V and J are TRBV18 and TRBJ2-3, with 9 bases identical to TRBD2. The CDR3 length is 15 residues. CDR1 and CDR2 from the germline V gene are KGHSH and LQKENI. V trimming: 0 bases; J trimming: 4 bases; junction bases outside the gene matches: 2. CDR3 nucleotide sequence: TGTGCCAGCTCACCACCGGGACTAGCATCAGATACGCAGTATTTT. Protein product: CASSPPGLASDTQYF.

The chain joins TRBV5-1 to TRBJ1-1; D not resolved. Germline V gene sequence: CDR1 SGHRS, CDR2 YFSETQ. This CDR3 spans 13 amino acids. V lost 3 bases and J lost 3, with 9 bases in between. The CDR3 DNA follows: TGCGCCAGCAGCTGGGCCGGGGACACTGAAGCTTTCTTT. This codes for CASSWAGDTEAFF.

The chain employs TRBV7-9 and TRBJ1-3, with TRBD1 as a possible D gene (6 bases). Per the germline V gene, CDR1 is SEHNR and CDR2 is FQNEAQ (reference sequence). The ends were cut back, 1 base at V and 3 bases at J, with 10 bases in the middle. The CDR3 totals 15 residues. The CDR3 DNA follows: TGTGCCAGCAGCTTAGAACAGGGTGGTGGAAACACCATATATTTT. It specifies CASSLEQGGGNTIYF.

The chain joins TRBV19 to TRBJ2-1, with D tentatively TRBD2 (6 bases). Germline lookup yields CDR1 LNHDA and CDR2 SQIVND (reference sequence). Trimming cost V 6 bases and J 5 bases, with 20 bases left between them. The CDR3 loop spans 16 amino acids. The CDR3 loop reads CASSTGPDYLHNEQFF. As DNA, the CDR3 is TGTGCCAGTAGCACGGGCCCGGACTACCTGCACAATGAGCAGTTCTTC.

The chain recombines TRBV4-3 with TRBJ2-7; 7 bases agree with TRBD2. CDR1 and CDR2 (germline): LGHNA, YSLEER. The length of the CDR3 is 17 residues. V gave up 0 bases and J gave up 2 bases; unmatched junction bases: 10. This CDR3 reads CASSQDFGGSGTYEQYF. The DNA for the CDR3 is TGCGCCAGCAGCCAAGATTTTGGCGGGAGCGGAACCTACGAGCAGTACTTC.

This sequence joins TRBV6-4 and TRBJ2-1; the match to TRBD2 covers 9 bases. The CDR3 contains 16 residues. Germline CDR1 MRHNA, CDR2 SNTAGT. Trimming took 3 bases from V and 2 from J; bases not matched to a gene: 5. The CDR3 here is CASSESGGLTYNEQFF. As DNA, the CDR3 is TGTGCCAGCAGTGAGAGCGGGGGGTTGACCTACAATGAGCAGTTCTTC.

The chain carries TRBV7-2 and TRBJ1-6, with TRBD1 matching 7 bases. CDR3 length equals 16 residues. The V segment lost 5 bases and the J segment 6 bases; nucleotides outside the gene matches: 10. CDR1 is SGHTA, CDR2 FQGNSA, per germline. The CDR3 coding sequence is TGTGCCAGCAGCCCCCGGACAGGATTTAGTAATTCACCCCTCCACTTT. Its translation: CASSPRTGFSNSPLHF.

This clone was seen only once. The V gene is TRBV2, the J gene TRBJ1-1; D remains ambiguous. The CDR3 is made up of 14 amino acids. Between the trimmed V and J ends, which lost 4 bases and 4 bases, there was a span of 13 bases. The germline V gene has CDR1 SNHLY and CDR2 FYNNEI. CDR3 sequence (DNA): TGTGCCAGCAGTGCGGGTAGGAGTATCACTGAAGCTTTCTTT. Protein sequence: CASSAGRSITEAFF.

V and J are TRBV18 and TRBJ1-5; tentatively, D is TRBD1 (5 bases). The CDR3 runs 14 residues. Germline loops: CDR1 KGHSH, CDR2 LQKENI. The germline V and J ends were trimmed by 8 bases and 2 bases, with 13 bases remaining between them. The CDR3 nucleotides are TGTGCCAGCGCAGTCGGGGGAGGCAATCAGCCCCAGCATTTT. Amino acid sequence: CASAVGGGNQPQHF.

Written as DNA, the CDR3 is TGTGCCAGTAGTCTCGCCCAGGAACGTCAGCCCCAGCATTTT. This translates into CASSLAQERQPQHF. This chain uses TRBV19 with TRBJ1-5; no firm D call. The V end lost 5 bases, the J end lost 6 bases, and 14 bases lay between the germline ends. The CDR3 totals 14 residues. Germline CDR1 is LNHDA and CDR2 is SQIVND (reference sequence).

The V and J genes are TRBV11-1 and TRBJ2-1, with TRBD2 matching 10 bases. The V gene end was trimmed by 5 bases and the J gene end by 5 bases; junction bases not matched to a gene: 6. Germline V lookup: CDR1 SGHAT, CDR2 FQDESV (reference sequence). There are 15 residues in the CDR3. The CDR3 sequence is CASSKGLAENNEQFF. The CDR3 coding sequence is TGTGCCAGCAGCAAAGGACTAGCGGAGAACAATGAGCAGTTCTTC.

V gene TRBV7-2 combines with J gene TRBJ2-1; 9 positions agree with TRBD2. CDR3 length equals 16 residues. V gave up 5 bases and J gave up 1 base; unmatched junction bases: 6. Germline CDR1 and CDR2: SGHTA and FQGNSA. The CDR3 sequence: CASSPDSGSSYNEQFF. CDR3 nucleotide sequence: TGTGCCAGCAGCCCGGATAGCGGGAGTTCCTACAATGAGCAGTTCTTC.

The rearrangement joins TRBV5-1 to TRBJ1-3; a possible D gene is TRBD1 (6 bases). The CDR3 totals 16 residues. V lost 4 bases, J lost 0 bases, and 14 bases lay in between. CDR1 and CDR2 from the germline V gene are SGHRS and YFSETQ. The CDR3 loop reads CASSTNGGGSGNTIYF. The CDR3 DNA is TGCGCCAGCAGCACAAATGGGGGCGGCTCTGGAAACACCATATATTTT.

This clone was recorded a few times. The DNA of the CDR3 is TGTGCCAGCAGACGGACAGTGAGCTCCTACGAGCAGTACTTC. Protein product: CASRRTVSSYEQYF. The chain couples TRBV6-6 to TRBJ2-7; the D gene is possibly TRBD1 (6 bases). The V gene's germline CDR1 is MNHNY and CDR2 SVGAGI (reference sequence). The CDR3 covers 14 residues. Trimming removed 6 bases at V and 0 bases at J, with 12 bases between.

The J gene is TRBJ2-5, the V gene TRBV6-1; 8 nucleotides line up with TRBD1. CDR3 length equals 13 residues. From germline, CDR1 is MNHNS and CDR2 SASEGT. Germline trimming cut 6 bases from V and 2 bases from J; bases unmatched to any gene: 2. CDR3 residues: CASRRTGQETQYF. The CDR3 DNA sequence: TGTGCCAGCAGACGGACAGGGCAAGAGACCCAGTACTTC.

The J gene is TRBJ1-6, the V gene TRBV19; a weak D match, TRBD1 (5 bases). The germline V gene has CDR1 LNHDA and CDR2 SQIVND (reference sequence). Trimming pared 9 bases from V and 11 bases from J, leaving 11 bases between. The CDR3 length is 11 residues. CDR3 in DNA: TGTGCCAGCAGGGAAGGGGCACCCCTCCACTTT. This translates into CASREGAPLHF.